This TCR beta chain was retrieved from a study of glioma-infiltrating T cells after dendritic cell vaccination. Time point specified: after dendritic cell vaccination, including at tumor progression/relapse. Germline V gives CDR1 LGHNA, CDR2 YNFKEQ. This CDR3 comprises 18 residues. Trimming removed 1 base from V and 2 bases from J, with 19 bases in between. Amplification used 60 V beta primers and 13 J beta primers. The protocol was immunoSEQ multiplex PCR, while the TCRdb copy is restricted to in-frame clones and leaves out a portion. The sample records some 90,000 clones, around four fifths being singletons.

Sequenced material: blood, taken after dendritic cell vaccination. This chain connects TRBV4-2 to TRBJ2-3, with D perhaps matching TRBD2 (5 bases). The receptor was derived from a human donor with glioblastoma. This CDR3 reads CASSQGTGVSAITDTQYF. CDR3 coding DNA: TGTGCCAGCAGCCAAGGTACCGGGGTTAGCGCGATCACAGATACGCAGTATTTT.